The clone carrying this T cell receptor (beta chain) was seen a few times. For TCR beta, libraries came from iRepertoire HTBI primers and Arm-PCR of CDR3 regions. In the original workflow: Segment identification across samples yielded 62 TRBV and some 13 TRBJ segments. TCRdb independently ran MiXCR on the multiplex PCR reads; one entry per CDR3 protein. These V and J calls derive from TCRdb rather than the authors' analysis. This table holds 400,000 to 500,000 distinct CDR3 sequences, approximately 21% found once. The source of the sample is a study of regulatory T cells in long-lasting Graves disease. The length of the CDR3 is 16 residues. From germline, CDR1 is MDHEN and CDR2 SYDVKM. Trimming at V came to 2 bases and at J to 9 bases, leaving 12 bases not matched to a gene. Documented time point: persistent/refractory GD, antithyroid drugs over 5 years with positive TRAb. Making the TCR library involved RNA that had been extracted from PBMCs. Around 9.8 milliliters of peripheral blood were taken and placed in EDTA tubes.

V gene TRBV28 combines with J gene TRBJ2-1; 8 bases line up with TRBD2. The origin of this receptor is a female donor with Graves disease. This sample comprised peripheral blood mononuclear cells (PBMCs), obtained when the disease was refractory, from a patient treated with antithyroid drugs. The CDR3 DNA reads as TGTGCCAGCAGTTTAAGGGATAGCGGGGTACAATGTGAGCAGTTCTTC. This codes for CASSLRDSGVQCEQFF. Complete variable domain (other parts from reference TRBV28 and TRBJ2-1): DVKVTQSSRYLVKRTGEKVFLECVQDMDHENMFWYRQDPGLGLRLIYFSYDVKMKEKGDIPEGYSVSREKKERFSLILESASTNQTSMYLCASSLRDSGVQCEQFFGPGTRLTVL.